This TCR beta chain was sequenced for a study of cytomegalovirus exposure and HLA in healthy donors. This clone has only a few counts. Its antigen is not identified. The study's findings and limits: In a later analysis, 17,000 or so TCR beta sequences were associated with HLA alleles at 0.05 false discovery rate. Cytomegalovirus status, reportedly, was diagnosed with high specificity and sensitivity by the classifier. Looking again later, the authors saw that most CMV-associated TCR beta chains seemed HLA-restricted.

PCR primers comprised 60 Vbeta and 13 Jbeta primers. In the original workflow: As a later analysis found, there were 70 million to 90 million unique TCR beta chains, of which roughly 11 million were shared. The method was immunoSEQ multiplex PCR; TCRdb's version includes in-frame clones alone and lacks a portion of them. Clone size and the V and J calls come from that table; the DNA yielded D and trimming. This table has 150,000 to 200,000 clones, roughly 73% appearing once. The CDR3 runs 14 residues. The germline V and J ends were trimmed by 5 bases and 4 bases, with 14 bases remaining between them. In germline, CDR1 is SGHTA, CDR2 FQGTGA.

The receptor was isolated from a woman in her 30s in good health and CMV-seronegative. The sample comprised PBMCs. The chain joins TRBV7-3 to TRBJ1-1, with D tentatively TRBD1 (5 bases). Here the CDR3 DNA reads TGTGCCAGCAGCCAAAACCCAGGGTCCACTGAAGCTTTCTTT. Its protein is CASSQNPGSTEAFF. The full variable domain, in which reference TRBV7-3 and TRBJ1-1 provide the parts outside the CDR3, is GAGVSQTPSNKVTEKGKYVELRCDPISGHTALYWYRQSLGQGPEFLIYFQGTGAADDSGLPNDRFFAVRPEGSVSTLKIQRTERGDSAVYLCASSQNPGSTEAFFGQGTRLTVV.